Sequencing of this TCR beta chain was carried out in a study of shared clonotypes between healthy human individuals. To note about this clone: Antigen: not known.

DNA at approximately 200 ng, 25,000 to 30,000 T cell genomes, went into sorted-subset replicate PCRs. Only in-frame clones appear in the TCRdb table, and some are missing; sequencing was by immunoSEQ multiplex PCR. This sample carries approximately 2,000,000 clones, 85% to 95% of them seen once, and the ten largest clones take around 0.35%. This CDR3 comprises 15 residues. V was shortened by 4 bases and J by 2 bases, with 14 bases between the two germline ends. CDR1 is MNHNS, CDR2 SASEGT, per germline. Study-level findings and limits: The study generally estimated greater richness for naive than memory subsets.

This receptor was identified in a man aged 18-30 years in good health. Some clones in this sample may be carry-over from other donors' samples. The gene calls are TRBV6-1 and TRBJ2-5; D unclear. Sequenced sample: naive CD4+ T cells from PBMCs. Subset indicated: CD45RA+ positively selected. CDR3 sequence: CASSAGVAAQETQYF. The CDR3, as DNA: TGTGCCAGCAGTGCCGGTGTGGCGGCACAAGAGACCCAGTACTTC.